A single sample is the source of the 19 T cell receptor beta chains below, sequenced in a study of tumor-infiltrating lymphocytes in primary liver carcinoma. Starting from approximately 470 ng of total RNA, TCR beta cDNA was produced with a primer in the constant region. Nested multiplex PCR, run for three rounds with slightly modified ARM-PCR, yielded TCR beta libraries. TRBV1-TRBV30 forward and Cbeta reverse primers drove the first two roughly 10-cycle rounds. TCRdb recomputed calls from the multiplex PCR reads with MiXCR, one row per CDR3 protein. The data hold approximately 300,000 distinct CDR3 sequences, with roughly two thirds observed a single time. Germline DNA was extracted too, while blood RNA derived from unsorted whole blood. Sequenced: peripheral blood. The origin of the receptors is a middle-aged man with primary liver carcinoma and hepatitis B virus infection.

This clonotype was seen a handful of times. The chain joins TRBV6-5 to TRBJ2-3; D remains unclear. V lost 5 bases and J 5 bases, leaving 11 bases between the germline ends. CDR1 is MNHEY, CDR2 SVGAGI, per germline. CDR3 length: 13 residues. CDR3 residues: CASSISARDTQYF. CDR3 in DNA: TGTGCCAGCAGTATCTCCGCCAGAGATACGCAGTATTTT.

Concerning this clonotype itself: Its ends do not fully match the called genes, so a read error is possible. The chain has TRBV6-1 and TRBJ2-2; 13 bases are a match to TRBD2. The CDR3 covers 19 residues. Germline CDR1 and CDR2: MNHNS and SASEGT. The CDR3 coding sequence is TGTGCCAGCACTTCGACTAGCGGGAGGCAGTTCGCGAACCCCGGGGAGCTGTTTTTT. It translates to CASTSTSGRQFANPGELFF.

With respect to this clonotype: At one boundary the junction diverges from the germline segment, which might be a read error. The chain joins TRBV12-3 or TRBV12-4 to TRBJ2-5; a weak D match, TRBD1 (5 bases). The CDR3 consists of 15 residues. The CDR3 DNA follows: TGTGTCAGCAGTTTATTTACTCCTAGGGGAGAGACCCAGTACTTC. Amino acids: CVSSLFTPRGETQYF.

This clonotype was seen a handful of times. This could be a read error, since a much larger clone is one nucleotide away. The chain links TRBV6-6 to TRBJ2-1; TRBD2 agrees at 7 bases. V was pared by 4 bases and J by 7 bases, with 10 bases of the junction left unmatched. The length of the CDR3 is 15 residues. CDR1 is MNHNY, CDR2 SVGAGI, per germline (reference sequence). The CDR3 loop is CASSSYGGISNEQFF. DNA of the CDR3: TGTGCCAGCAGTTCTTACGGGGGGATCAGTAATGAGCAGTTCTTC.

With respect to this clonotype: A much larger clone lies one base from this, so it may be a read error. This CDR3 is CASSYTSGTSNEQYF. The DNA of the CDR3 is TGTGCCAGCAGTTACACCTCCGGGACTAGCAACGAGCAGTACTTC. V and J are TRBV6-5 and TRBJ2-7, with TRBD2 identical over 9 bases. The CDR3 runs to 15 residues. Unmatched junction bases numbered 7, after V lost 2 bases and J lost 5 bases. CDR1 and CDR2 from the germline V gene are MNHEY and SVGAGI.

A note on this clonotype: This may stem from a read error, because a much larger clone lies one nucleotide away. As the CDR3 is not closed by the conserved phenylalanine or tryptophan, this likely results from a read error. The rearrangement joins TRBV29-1 to TRBJ2-2; no firm D call. V was cut by 4 bases and J by 0 bases, with 9 bases left in between. The CDR3 is 14 residues long. Germline CDR1 reads SQVTM; CDR2 reads ANQGSEA. CDR3 sequence reads: CSVAKGANTGELFS. The CDR3, as DNA: TGCAGCGTTGCTAAAGGAGCGAACACCGGGGAGCTGTTTTCT.

This clonotype has a handful of counts. The V gene is TRBV5-1, the J gene TRBJ2-7; D ambiguous. The germline CDR1 and CDR2 sequences are SGHRS and YFSETQ. There are 15 residues in the CDR3. V lost 1 base and J 0 bases, leaving 11 bases between the germline ends. The DNA of the CDR3 is TGCGCCAGCAGCTTGAGGCAGCCGAGCTCCTACGAGCAGTACTTC. Its protein product is CASSLRQPSSYEQYF.

The rearrangement links TRBV7-9 to TRBJ2-3; tentatively, D is TRBD2 (7 bases). From germline, CDR1 is SEHNR and CDR2 FQNEAQ (reference sequence). The CDR3 contains 15 residues. The V end lost 8 bases, the J end lost 6 bases, and 21 bases lay between the germline ends. This CDR3 reads CASAPRGGTGDTQYF. DNA for the CDR3: TGTGCCAGCGCCCCGAGGGGGGGAACAGGTGATACGCAGTATTTT.

To note about this clonotype: A read error is possible here, since a much larger clone lies one base away. The rearrangement uses TRBV6-1 and TRBJ2-7; no firm D call. The germline gives CDR1 MNHNS, CDR2 SASEGT. The CDR3 is 13 residues long. CDR3 loop: CASSAFATYDQYF. Here the CDR3 DNA reads TGTGCCAGCAGTGCCTTTGCGACCTACGATCAGTACTTC.

V gene TRBV5-5 combines with J gene TRBJ2-7, with 9 nucleotides matching TRBD2. V gave up 2 bases and J gave up 3 bases; unmatched junction bases: 6. The CDR3 loop spans 15 amino acids. The germline V gene encodes CDR1 SGHKS and CDR2 YYEKEE (reference sequence). The CDR3 reads CASSFASGVVYEQYF. The DNA for the CDR3 is TGTGCCAGCAGCTTTGCTAGCGGGGTTGTCTACGAGCAGTACTTC.

Notes on this clonotype: The junction departs from the called germline gene at one end, perhaps through a read error. CDR3 protein: CASSERLVGSCNEQFF. CDR3 nucleotide sequence: TGTGCCAGCAGTGAGCGTTTAGTGGGCTCCTGCAATGAGCAGTTCTTC. This chain links TRBV6-1 with TRBJ2-1; D is unclear. CDR1 and CDR2 from the germline V gene are MNHNS and SASEGT. The CDR3 covers 16 residues.

Comment on this clonotype: This CDR3 fails to terminate in the conserved phenylalanine or tryptophan, so it likely reflects a read error. V is TRBV11-2 and J is TRBJ2-1, with 7 bases lining up with TRBD2. Germline CDR1 reads SGHAT; CDR2 reads FQNNGV. The CDR3 loop spans 16 amino acids. CDR3 sequence: CASSPVGGGNYNEQFS. The CDR3 DNA follows: TGCGCCAGCAGCCCCGTCGGGGGAGGGAACTACAATGAGCAGTTCTCC.

Notes on this clonotype: No conserved phenylalanine or tryptophan ends this CDR3, so it is likely a read error. The J gene is TRBJ2-1, the V gene TRBV12-3 or TRBV12-4, with TRBD2 matching 9 bases. The V and J ends lost 1 base and 0 bases, in that order; junction bases with no gene match: 1. This CDR3 has 16 amino acids. The CDR3 DNA follows: TGTGCCAGCAGTTTAGGGACTAGCGACTCCTACAATGAGCAGTTCTTG. Protein sequence: CASSLGTSDSYNEQFL.

This clonotype was picked up many times. The chain is built from TRBV29-1 and TRBJ2-7; 11 nucleotides match TRBD2. The CDR3 loop spans 13 amino acids. With V trimmed by 5 bases and J by 3 bases, 3 bases remained unmatched. Germline values: CDR1 SQVTM, CDR2 ANQGSEA. In nucleotides, the CDR3 is TGCAGCGTTTCTAGCGGGAGGAGCTACGAGCAGTACTTC. Its translation: CSVSSGRSYEQYF.

About this clonotype itself: Possible read error: a much larger clone is one base away. This chain connects TRBV6-6 to TRBJ2-1; a possible D gene is TRBD2 (6 bases). The V gene lost 5 bases and the J gene lost 13 bases, with 27 bases spanning the gap. Germline V gives CDR1 MNHNY, CDR2 SVGAGI (reference sequence). CDR3 length: 16 amino acids. The CDR3, as DNA: TGTGCCAGCAGTGCCCTAGTGGGAGGCCTCCCCTTCAGTCAGTTCTTC. Amino acid sequence: CASSALVGGLPFSQFF.

This clonotype was counted many times. The rearrangement uses TRBV6-2 or TRBV6-3 and TRBJ2-7, with TRBD1 matching 9 bases. Trimming at V came to 6 bases and at J to 7 bases, leaving 16 bases not matched to a gene. This CDR3 has 16 residues. Germline CDR1 reads MNHEY; CDR2 reads SVGEGT. CDR3: CASRPLPGQGEREQYF. CDR3 nucleotides: TGTGCCAGCAGGCCCCTCCCGGGACAGGGCGAAAGGGAGCAGTACTTC.

About this clonotype: A much larger clone differs by one base, so this may be a read error. The chain recombines TRBV12-3 or TRBV12-4 with TRBJ1-1; D is unresolved. CDR3 length: 12 amino acids. The CDR3 region is CASSFSRQRALF. The CDR3 DNA sequence: TGTGCCAGCAGTTTTTCCCGGCAGAGGGCTTTATTT.

The rearrangement links TRBV10-3 to TRBJ1-1; 7 bases agree with TRBD1. The ends lost 3 bases at V and 7 bases at J; junction bases unmatched: 5. Germline loops: CDR1 ENHRY, CDR2 SYGVKD. The CDR3 is 13 residues long. In DNA form, the CDR3 reads TGTGCCATCAGTGATTACCAGGGGGGTGAAGCTTTCTTT. Protein product: CAISDYQGGEAFF.

The count of this clonotype is one. A junction end diverges from the germline sequence, so it may reflect a read error. Here the CDR3 DNA reads TGTGCCAGCAGCCAAACCTCTGGCGGGATGGCTGGAGCCAACGTCCTGACTTTC. This sequence encodes CASSQTSGGMAGANVLTF. The V call is TRBV4-2, the J call TRBJ2-6; perhaps TRBD2 as D (6 bases). This CDR3 is built from 18 residues. Germline lookup yields CDR1 LGHNA and CDR2 YNFKEQ.